This entry lists 29 T cell receptor beta chains sequenced from one sample in a study of regulatory T cells in long-lasting Graves disease. Arm-PCR of CDR3 regions and iRepertoire HTBI primers were used to build TCR beta libraries. TCRdb independently ran MiXCR on the multiplex PCR reads; one entry per CDR3 protein. The table records 400,000 to 500,000 distinct CDR3 sequences, about a sixth of them present only once. The time point: newly diagnosed GD, antithyroid drugs for less than 3 months. Scientists built the TCR library using RNA that was extracted from PBMCs. This sample also appeared in a second study, on T cells in Graves' hyperthyroidism and ophthalmopathy.

Material: peripheral blood mononuclear cells (PBMCs), obtained at new diagnosis, from a patient treated with antithyroid drugs. All receptors come from a woman aged 25 to 39 with Graves disease.

This clonotype has at least ten counts. J is TRBJ2-3 and V is TRBV6-2 or TRBV6-3, with D tentatively TRBD2 (6 bases). In germline, CDR1 is MNHEY, CDR2 SVGEGT. This CDR3 comprises 18 residues. V lost 1 base, J lost 1 base, and 18 bases lay in between. The DNA for the CDR3 is TGTGCCAGCAGTTACTGGGGGACCGGCGGGATCCGCACAGATACGCAGTATTTT. Residues: CASSYWGTGGIRTDTQYF.

This clonotype was found many times. The chain couples TRBV30 to TRBJ1-1; 10 bases agree with TRBD1. Per the germline V gene, CDR1 is GTSNPN and CDR2 is SVGIG (reference sequence). The CDR3 has 15 amino acids. J gave up 3 bases and V 5 bases, and 9 bases lay outside the gene matches. CDR3 region: CAWDRPGTGDTEAFF. CDR3 coding DNA: TGTGCCTGGGACCGCCCCGGGACAGGGGACACTGAAGCTTTCTTT.

The CDR3 reads CASKARTSGSLDTQYF. The CDR3 DNA is TGTGCCAGCAAGGCCCGGACTAGCGGGAGTTTAGATACGCAGTATTTT. The gene calls are TRBV27 and TRBJ2-3, with 13 bases matching TRBD2. The CDR3 has 16 residues. Unmatched junction bases numbered 9, after V lost 7 bases and J lost 5 bases. CDR1 and CDR2 from the germline V gene are MNHEY and SMNVEV (reference sequence).

V usage is TRBV5-6 and J usage is TRBJ2-3, with D perhaps TRBD1 or TRBD2 (5 bases each). The CDR3 runs to 15 residues. V was pared by 0 bases and J by 2 bases, with 10 bases between. The germline V gene encodes CDR1 SGHDT and CDR2 YYEEEE. The DNA of the CDR3 is TGTGCCAGCAGCTTGGCCGGGGCGCTCACAGATACGCAGTATTTT. It translates to CASSLAGALTDTQYF.

The chain recombines TRBV2 with TRBJ2-1; 10 bases match TRBD1. The CDR3 consists of 18 residues. The germline CDR1 and CDR2 sequences are SNHLY and FYNNEI. V shed 6 bases and J 9 bases; nucleotides not matched to a gene: 20. For the CDR3, the DNA is TGTGCCAGCAGCACCGGGACAGGGGTCGGGGGAGGGCTTGGTGAGCAGTTCTTC. Translating it yields CASSTGTGVGGGLGEQFF.

The chain has TRBV28 and TRBJ2-7; D is unresolved. From germline, CDR1 is MDHEN and CDR2 SYDVKM. Trimming stripped 4 bases from V and 3 bases from J, with 19 bases between. The length of the CDR3 is 16 residues. DNA for the CDR3: TGTGCCAGCAGTTCTTGGGGATCCGACGGACGCTACGAGCAGTACTTC. Its translation: CASSSWGSDGRYEQYF.

This clonotype occurred a few times. This could be a read error, since a much larger clone is one nucleotide away. Without the conserved terminal phenylalanine or tryptophan, this CDR3 likely stems from a read error. This chain links TRBV28 with TRBJ1-1; TRBD1 is a possible D gene (6 bases). Trimming pared 7 bases from V and 5 bases from J, leaving 17 bases between. This CDR3 is built from 14 residues. Germline CDR1 and CDR2: MDHEN and SYDVKM. The CDR3 protein is CASTYQGRGTEAFS. The DNA of the CDR3 is TGTGCCAGCACATATCAGGGGAGAGGTACTGAAGCTTTCTCT.

A few counts support this clonotype. The V and J genes are TRBV20-1 and TRBJ2-1, with D possibly matching TRBD2 (6 bases). Germline V gene data show CDR1 as DFQATT and CDR2 as SNEGSKA (reference sequence). The CDR3 runs to 17 residues. V gave up 3 bases and J gave up 0 bases, with 18 bases separating them. The CDR3 region has the DNA TGCAGTGCTAGGGGGGGTCGGAGCGGCTCCTCCTACAATGAGCAGTTCTTC. Protein: CSARGGRSGSSYNEQFF.

This clonotype has ten or more counts. The chain combines TRBV2 with TRBJ2-1; 15 bases fit TRBD2. V lost 5 bases to trimming and J lost 7 bases; unmatched junction nucleotides: 9. This CDR3 contains 17 residues. The V gene's germline CDR1 is SNHLY and CDR2 FYNNEI. CDR3: CASSTLGLAGGKNEQFF. The CDR3 nucleotides are TGTGCCAGCAGTACCTTAGGACTAGCGGGAGGGAAGAATGAGCAGTTCTTC.

V usage is TRBV28 and J usage is TRBJ2-7; 7 bases align to TRBD1. CDR1 is MDHEN and CDR2 is SYDVKM in the germline V gene. The CDR3 is made up of 16 amino acids. The trim removed 3 bases at V and 6 bases at J, leaving 14 bases unmatched. The CDR3 sequence: CASSFGDRVGVGEQYF. In DNA, the CDR3 is TGTGCCAGCAGTTTCGGCGACAGGGTGGGGGTGGGCGAGCAGTACTTC. Combining the CDR3 with reference TRBV28 and TRBJ2-7 gives the whole variable domain DVKVTQSSRYLVKRTGEKVFLECVQDMDHENMFWYRQDPGLGLRLIYFSYDVKMKEKGDIPEGYSVSREKKERFSLILESASTNQTSMYLCASSFGDRVGVGEQYFGPGTRLTVT.

This clonotype occurred many times. This chain links TRBV28 with TRBJ2-6, with TRBD2 matching 8 bases. V lost 6 bases, J lost 0 bases, and 7 bases stayed unmatched. Germline values: CDR1 MDHEN, CDR2 SYDVKM. This CDR3 comprises 17 residues. CDR3 loop: CASRPYSGNSGANVLTF. Written as DNA, the CDR3 is TGTGCCAGCAGGCCCTATAGCGGGAACTCTGGGGCCAACGTCCTGACTTTC. Together with reference TRBV28 and TRBJ2-6, the CDR3 gives the full variable domain: DVKVTQSSRYLVKRTGEKVFLECVQDMDHENMFWYRQDPGLGLRLIYFSYDVKMKEKGDIPEGYSVSREKKERFSLILESASTNQTSMYLCASRPYSGNSGANVLTFGAGSRLTVL.

This clonotype was detected many times. V is TRBV3-1 and J is TRBJ2-1; D not certain. The V end was cut by 4 bases, the J end by 6 bases, with 13 bases between. Germline V gene data show CDR1 as LGHDT and CDR2 as YNNKEL (reference sequence). This CDR3 is 14 amino acids long. The CDR3 loop reads CASSRNALGNEQFF. CDR3 DNA: TGTGCCAGCAGCCGTAACGCGCTAGGCAATGAGCAGTTCTTC.

The CDR3 sequence: CASSLSRGSGYEQYF. DNA of the CDR3: TGTGCCAGCAGCTTGTCCAGGGGGTCGGGTTACGAGCAGTACTTC. This sequence joins TRBV5-4 and TRBJ2-3; 7 bases align to TRBD1. The end of the DNA fits TRBJ2-7 better, so the J call may be wrong. The germline V gene has CDR1 SGHNT and CDR2 YYREEE (reference sequence). The length of the CDR3 is 15 residues.

This clonotype was counted at least ten times. This rearrangement joins TRBV10-3 to TRBJ2-5; TRBD2 matches at 12 bases. The CDR3 sequence is 14 residues long. Trimming removed 10 bases from V and 3 bases from J; junction bases left unmatched: 6. Germline-derived CDR1 and CDR2 are ENHRY and SYGVKD. The chain's CDR3 is CASRTSGMEETQYF. The CDR3 DNA follows: TGTGCCAGCCGGACTAGCGGGATGGAAGAGACCCAGTACTTC.

This clonotype was counted at least ten times. The chain has TRBV18 and TRBJ2-5; D might be TRBD2 (5 bases). The ends were cut back, 1 base at V and 2 bases at J, with 11 bases in the middle. The CDR3 consists of 15 residues. Germline V gene sequence: CDR1 KGHSH, CDR2 LQKENI. This chain's CDR3 is CASSPRTSGQETQYF. Here the CDR3 DNA reads TGTGCCAGCTCACCACGGACGTCGGGGCAAGAGACCCAGTACTTC.

This chain connects TRBV10-3 to TRBJ2-1; TRBD1 or TRBD2 may be the D gene (5 bases each). V lost 6 bases to trimming and J lost 7 bases, with 13 bases between them. Per germline, CDR1 ENHRY and CDR2 SYGVKD. The CDR3 loop spans 13 amino acids. The CDR3 reads CAISGTVGNEQFF. DNA for the CDR3: TGTGCCATCAGCGGGACGGTGGGAAATGAGCAGTTCTTC.

CDR3 sequence reads: CASSQTAENTEAFF. CDR3 DNA: TGCGCCAGCAGCCAAACGGCAGAGAACACTGAAGCTTTCTTT. This chain links TRBV4-3 with TRBJ1-1, with no clear D. Trimming pared 2 bases from V and 1 base from J, leaving 8 bases between. Looked up from germline, CDR1 is LGHNA and CDR2 is YSLEER. The CDR3 runs to 14 residues.

This clonotype has a count of ten or more. This rearrangement joins TRBV20-1 to TRBJ2-7, with 7 bases matching TRBD2. V shed 5 bases and J 4 bases; nucleotides not matched to a gene: 14. Germline V gene lookup returns CDR1 DFQATT and CDR2 SNEGSKA (reference sequence). The CDR3 sequence is 15 residues long. Written as DNA, the CDR3 is TGCAGTGCTCCCCGATTACAGCGGGATCCGTACGAGCAGTACTTC. This encodes CSAPRLQRDPYEQYF.

The J gene is TRBJ2-2, the V gene TRBV5-1; 10 nucleotides agree with TRBD1. The junction had 7 bases not matched to a gene; V was cut back by 4 bases and J by 7 bases. The CDR3 is made up of 15 amino acids. In germline, CDR1 is SGHRS, CDR2 YFSETQ. CDR3 residues: CASSPEGQGHGELFF. Written as DNA, the CDR3 is TGCGCCAGCAGCCCGGAGGGACAGGGGCACGGGGAGCTGTTTTTT.

This clonotype was counted ten times or more. The chain links TRBV7-2 to TRBJ1-2, with a weak D call TRBD1 (6 bases). CDR3 size: 13 residues. V lost 6 bases to trimming and J lost 5 bases, with 13 bases between them. Germline V gene lookup returns CDR1 SGHTA and CDR2 FQGNSA. CDR3 in DNA: TGTGCCAGCAGTTCTGACAGGATTTATGGCTACACCTTC. It is translated as CASSSDRIYGYTF.

This clonotype was recorded many times. The rearrangement links TRBV6-5 to TRBJ2-7, with 10 bases aligning to TRBD2. The CDR3 totals 17 residues. The V gene's germline CDR1 is MNHEY and CDR2 SVGAGI. J lost 6 bases, V lost 2 bases, and 13 bases had no gene match. CDR3 sequence reads: CASSYDARPRLAGEQYF. CDR3 in DNA: TGTGCCAGCAGTTACGACGCCCGCCCACGACTAGCGGGCGAGCAGTACTTC.

The V call is TRBV19, the J call TRBJ1-5; D is ambiguous. CDR1 LNHDA and CDR2 SQIVND come from the germline V gene (reference sequence). V dropped 3 bases and J dropped 1 base, with 7 bases sitting between them. The CDR3 loop spans 14 amino acids. The CDR3 DNA is TGTGCCAGTAGTATTGGTGGAAGCAATCAGCCCCAGCATTTT. Amino acids: CASSIGGSNQPQHF.

This clonotype was found many times. This sequence joins TRBV7-9 and TRBJ2-7; D remains unclear. CDR1 SEHNR and CDR2 FQNEAQ come from the germline V gene (reference sequence). V lost 2 bases to trimming and J lost 5 bases, with 7 bases between them. The CDR3 runs to 12 residues. The CDR3 sequence is CASSLKLHEQYF. CDR3 DNA: TGTGCCAGCAGCTTAAAGTTACACGAGCAGTACTTC.

This clonotype has more than one count but fewer than ten. The chain joins TRBV20-1 to TRBJ1-6, with D possibly TRBD1 on 5 matching bases. Germline CDR1 DFQATT, CDR2 SNEGSKA (reference sequence). Deletions cut 0 bases from V and 8 bases from J, with 5 bases between. The CDR3 covers 12 residues. The CDR3 is CSAREGDSPLHF. The CDR3 DNA follows: TGCAGTGCTAGAGAGGGGGATTCACCCCTCCACTTT.

This clonotype was seen many times. The chain is built from TRBV6-1 and TRBJ2-7; TRBD2 matches at 7 bases. Trimming cost V 4 bases and J 0 bases; bases outside gene matches: 12. The germline V gene encodes CDR1 MNHNS and CDR2 SASEGT. The CDR3 has 17 amino acids. The CDR3 spells CASSGLAVFVSSYEQYF. The CDR3 nucleotides are TGTGCCAGCAGTGGGCTAGCGGTCTTCGTGAGCTCCTACGAGCAGTACTTC.

Comments on this clonotype: Just one base apart from a much larger clone, this may be a read error. V is TRBV11-2 and J is TRBJ1-1, with TRBD1 matching over 8 bases. The V gene's germline CDR1 is SGHAT and CDR2 FQNNGV. The CDR3 runs to 15 residues. The CDR3 here is CASSPGQGYNTETFF. The CDR3 bases are TGTGCCAGCAGCCCCGGACAGGGTTACAACACTGAAACTTTCTTT.

This clonotype was recorded many times. The chain employs TRBV12-3 or TRBV12-4 and TRBJ2-1, with 7 bases that match TRBD2. J gave up 0 bases and V 6 bases, and 5 bases lay outside the gene matches. The CDR3 runs 15 residues. CDR3 DNA sequence: TGTGCCAGCAGGTCAACTAGCGACTCCTACAATGAGCAGTTCTTC. Amino acids: CASRSTSDSYNEQFF.

Many counts were recorded for this clonotype. The gene calls are TRBV2 and TRBJ2-3; weak D call: TRBD1 (6 bases). Gene TRBJ2-5 matches the end of the DNA better, so the J call may be wrong. The CDR3 loop spans 13 amino acids. Germline lookup yields CDR1 SNHLY and CDR2 FYNNEI. CDR3 nucleotides: TGTGCCAGCAGTGAAAGGGGGTCAGAGACCCAGTACTTC. Its translation: CASSERGSETQYF.

This clonotype occurred many times. The genes are TRBV12-5 and TRBJ2-3, with 9 bases identical to TRBD2. With V trimmed by 3 bases and J by 6 bases, 19 bases remained unmatched. Germline V lookup: CDR1 LGHNT, CDR2 FRNRAP. CDR3 size: 19 residues. The CDR3 sequence is CASGFPTRLAADEGDTQYF. The CDR3 DNA sequence: TGTGCTAGTGGTTTCCCAACCAGACTAGCGGCCGACGAGGGCGATACGCAGTATTTT.